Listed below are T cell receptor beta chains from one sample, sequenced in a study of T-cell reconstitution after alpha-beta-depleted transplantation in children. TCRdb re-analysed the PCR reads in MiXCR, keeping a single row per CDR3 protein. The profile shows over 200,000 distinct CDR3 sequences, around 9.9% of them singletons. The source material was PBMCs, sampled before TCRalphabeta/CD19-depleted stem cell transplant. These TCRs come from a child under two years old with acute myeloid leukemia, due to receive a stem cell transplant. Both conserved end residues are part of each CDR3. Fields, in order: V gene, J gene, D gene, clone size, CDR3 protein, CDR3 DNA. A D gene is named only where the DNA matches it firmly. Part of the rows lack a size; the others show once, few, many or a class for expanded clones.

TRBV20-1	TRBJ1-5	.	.	CSAPQRAFNQPQHF	TGCAGTGCCCCTCAAAGGGCATTCAATCAGCCCCAGCATTTT
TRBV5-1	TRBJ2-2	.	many	CASSLQIASTGELFF	TGCGCCAGCAGCTTGCAAATAGCGAGCACCGGGGAGCTGTTTTTT
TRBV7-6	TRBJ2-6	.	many	CASSFLDTPSGANVLTF	TGTGCCAGCAGCTTCTTGGACACGCCCTCTGGGGCCAACGTCCTGACTTTC
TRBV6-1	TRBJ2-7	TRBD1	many	CASSPEPGQNYEQYF	TGTGCCAGCAGTCCAGAACCGGGACAGAACTACGAGCAGTACTTC
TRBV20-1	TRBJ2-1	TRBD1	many	CSARDLPGQGGRGMIGEQFF	TGCAGTGCTAGAGATCTACCCGGACAGGGTGGGCGCGGGATGATAGGTGAGCAGTTCTTC
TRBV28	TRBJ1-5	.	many	CASSFRVGGFFRYSNQPQHF	TGTGCCAGCAGTTTTCGCGTCGGTGGATTCTTCCGATATAGCAATCAGCCCCAGCATTTT
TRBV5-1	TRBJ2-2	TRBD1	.	CASRLDRGYTGELFF	TGCGCCAGCAGGCTGGACAGGGGATACACCGGGGAGCTGTTTTTT
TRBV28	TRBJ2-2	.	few	CASSLRNGELFF	TGTGCCAGCAGTTTACGGAACGGGGAGCTGTTTTTT
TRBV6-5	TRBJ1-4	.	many	CASSSITTNEKLFF	TGTGCCAGCAGTTCAATTACAACTAATGAAAAACTGTTTTTT
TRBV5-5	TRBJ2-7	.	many	CASSQDLQGYYEQYF	TGTGCCAGCAGCCAAGACTTACAGGGATACTACGAGCAGTACTTC
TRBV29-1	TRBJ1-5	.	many	CSVDREESSNQPQHF	TGCAGCGTTGATAGGGAAGAGAGTAGCAATCAGCCCCAGCATTTT
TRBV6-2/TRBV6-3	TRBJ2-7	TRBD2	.	CASSYSGTGLTSYEQYF	TGTGCCAGCAGTTACTCAGGGACGGGACTAACATCCTACGAGCAGTACTTC
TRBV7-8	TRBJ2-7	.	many	CASSQQVSPYYEQYF	TGTGCCAGCAGCCAACAGGTTTCCCCGTACTACGAGCAGTACTTC
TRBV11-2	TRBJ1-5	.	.	CASSLDLRTTSNQPQHF	TGTGCCAGCAGCTTAGATCTTCGGACAACGAGCAATCAGCCCCAGCATTTT
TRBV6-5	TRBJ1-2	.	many	CASSYSVGGTGYTF	TGTGCCAGCAGTTACTCGGTCGGGGGAACGGGCTACACCTTC
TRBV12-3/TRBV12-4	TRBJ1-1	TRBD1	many	CASSSRTGNTEAFF	TGTGCCAGCAGTTCACGGACAGGGAACACTGAAGCTTTCTTT
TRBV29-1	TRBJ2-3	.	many	CSGRAGYTDTQYF	TGCAGCGGGCGGGCGGGATACACAGATACGCAGTATTTT
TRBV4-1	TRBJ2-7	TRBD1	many	CASSQGTQGAHEQYF	TGCGCCAGCAGCCAAGGTACACAGGGGGCACACGAGCAGTACTTC
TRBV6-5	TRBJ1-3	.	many	CASSTPGERNTIYF	TGTGCCAGCAGTACTCCGGGGGAACGAAACACCATATATTTT
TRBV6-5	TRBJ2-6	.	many	CASSYSGANVLTF	TGTGCCAGCAGTTATTCTGGGGCCAACGTCCTGACTTTC
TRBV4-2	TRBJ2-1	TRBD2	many	CASSQDLAGFNEQFF	TGTGCCAGCAGCCAAGATCTAGCGGGATTTAATGAGCAGTTCTTC
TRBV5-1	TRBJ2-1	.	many	CASSRIRAGLSASEQFF	TGCGCCAGCAGTCGCATCCGGGCAGGACTATCTGCGAGTGAGCAGTTCTTC
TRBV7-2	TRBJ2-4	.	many	CASSLRVAKNIQYF	TGTGCCAGCAGCTTACGAGTAGCCAAAAACATTCAGTACTTC
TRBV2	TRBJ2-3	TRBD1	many	CASSRTGGEDTQYF	TGTGCCAGCAGTCGGACAGGGGGTGAAGATACGCAGTATTTT
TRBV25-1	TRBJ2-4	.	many	CASSEFNIQYF	TGTGCCAGCAGTGAATTTAACATTCAGTACTTC
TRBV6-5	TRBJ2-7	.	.	CASSYASDGTYEQYF	TGTGCCAGCAGTTACGCTTCGGACGGAACGTACGAGCAGTACTTC
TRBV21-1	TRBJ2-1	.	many	CASSAPGPCSYNEQFF	TGTGCCAGCAGCGCACCGGGACCCTGCTCCTACAATGAGCAGTTCTTC
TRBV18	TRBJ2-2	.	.	CASSPTGTNTGELFF	TGTGCCAGCTCACCGACAGGGACTAACACCGGGGAGCTGTTTTTT
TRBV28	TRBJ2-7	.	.	CASTPGPTSYEQYF	TGTGCCAGCACCCCGGGTCCCACCTCCTACGAGCAGTACTTC
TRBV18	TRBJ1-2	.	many	CASSNDYGYTF	TGTGCCAGCTCAAACGACTATGGCTACACCTTC
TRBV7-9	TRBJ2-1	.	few	CASSRFNEQFF	TGTGCCAGCTCCCGGTTTAATGAGCAGTTCTTC
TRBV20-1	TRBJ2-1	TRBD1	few	CSADRGPYNEQFF	TGCAGTGCCGACAGGGGGCCATACAATGAGCAGTTCTTC
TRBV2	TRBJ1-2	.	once	CARWNPDSYGYTF	TGTGCCAGATGGAATCCGGACAGCTATGGCTACACCTTC
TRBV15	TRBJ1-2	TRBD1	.	CATNKGDRAYGYTF	TGTGCCACCAATAAGGGGGACAGGGCTTATGGCTACACCTTC
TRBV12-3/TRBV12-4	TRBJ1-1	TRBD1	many	CASSPGTENTEAFF	TGTGCCAGCAGCCCCGGGACAGAGAACACTGAAGCTTTCTTT
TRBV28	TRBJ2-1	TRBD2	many	CASSSLAGPSNEQFF	TGTGCCAGCAGCTCTCTAGCGGGCCCATCCAATGAGCAGTTCTTC
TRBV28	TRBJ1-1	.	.	CASRLSVTEAFF	TGTGCCAGCAGGCTCAGTGTCACTGAAGCTTTCTTT
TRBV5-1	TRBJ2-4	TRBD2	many	CASSLERLAEDIQYF	TGCGCCAGCAGCTTGGAGCGGCTAGCGGAGGACATTCAGTACTTC
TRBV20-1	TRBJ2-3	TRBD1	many	CSARGVTGGTDTQYF	TGCAGTGCTAGAGGTGTGACAGGGGGAACAGATACGCAGTATTTT
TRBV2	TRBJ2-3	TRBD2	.	CASIYGGTDTQYF	TGTGCCAGCATATACGGGGGGACAGATACGCAGTATTTT
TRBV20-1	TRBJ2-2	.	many	CSARRSDTGELFF	TGCAGTGCTAGACGAAGCGACACCGGGGAGCTGTTTTTT
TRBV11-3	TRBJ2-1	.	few	CASSLGRGSNEQFF	TGTGCCAGCAGCTTAGGTCGGGGGAGCAATGAGCAGTTCTTC
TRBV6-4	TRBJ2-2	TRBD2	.	CAFRGPGGYLANTGELFF	TGTGCCTTCAGGGGCCCGGGAGGGTATCTCGCGAACACCGGGGAGCTGTTTTTT